Each of the 18 T cell receptor beta chains below was sequenced from the same sample in a study of blood T cell repertoires in COVID-19. Here immunoSEQ multiplex PCR was the method, and the copy in TCRdb shows in-frame clones only, minus some. The sample shows 150,000 or so clones, roughly 86% of them seen only once. The specimen sequenced was peripheral blood. The receptors here all came from a man aged 55 to 69 with COVID-19, enrolled during active disease.

This sequence joins TRBV6-5 and TRBJ1-1; D gene ambiguous. V shed 1 base and J shed 6 bases, with 12 bases lying between them. The CDR3 totals 14 residues. Germline loops: CDR1 MNHEY, CDR2 SVGAGI. The CDR3 sequence is CASSYFDRSSEAFF. As DNA, the CDR3 is TGTGCCAGCAGTTACTTCGATCGGAGCTCTGAAGCTTTCTTT.

The chain recombines TRBV11-2 with TRBJ1-6, with D hard to call. This CDR3 comprises 13 residues. Germline loops: CDR1 SGHAT, CDR2 FQNNGV. V lost 5 bases and J 10 bases, leaving 12 bases between the germline ends. In DNA, the CDR3 is TGTGCCAGCAGCAAGCCCACGTTCTCACCCCTCCACTTT. This gives the protein CASSKPTFSPLHF.

The J gene is TRBJ1-5, the V gene TRBV27; 8 nucleotides align to TRBD1. The CDR3 covers 15 residues. The germline CDR1 and CDR2 sequences are MNHEY and SMNVEV (reference sequence). V lost 6 bases, J lost 3 bases, and 7 bases stayed unmatched. The CDR3 is CASRTGARNNQPQHF. Written as DNA, the CDR3 is TGTGCCAGCAGGACAGGGGCTAGGAACAATCAGCCCCAGCATTTT.

This chain links TRBV4-1 with TRBJ1-5, with D hard to call. Germline V gene sequence: CDR1 MGHRA, CDR2 YSYEKL. V lost 5 bases to trimming and J lost 4 bases, with 12 bases between them. This CDR3 is built from 14 residues. CDR3 coding DNA: TGCGCCAGCAGCGACGGGATCCGAAATCAGCCCCAGCATTTT. Protein product: CASSDGIRNQPQHF.

The CDR3 here is CASSNRGLRNSPLHF. CDR3 bases: TGTGCCAGCAGCAACAGGGGGCTGCGGAATTCACCCCTCCACTTT. This chain uses TRBV6-6 with TRBJ1-6; 9 nucleotides line up with TRBD1. From germline, CDR1 is MNHNY and CDR2 SVGAGI (reference sequence). Unmatched junction bases numbered 7, after V lost 6 bases and J lost 7 bases. The CDR3 is made up of 15 amino acids.

The rearrangement links TRBV11-1 to TRBJ1-4; the match to TRBD1 covers 10 bases. The V gene end was trimmed by 6 bases and the J gene end by 8 bases; junction bases not matched to a gene: 6. Per the germline V gene, CDR1 is SGHAT and CDR2 is FQDESV (reference sequence). The CDR3 totals 14 residues. In DNA form, the CDR3 reads TGTGCCAGCAGAAAGGGACAGGGGACGGAAAAACTGTTTTTT. This codes for CASRKGQGTEKLFF.

The chain couples TRBV23-1 to TRBJ2-7, with 9 bases identical to TRBD2. Being an ORF, TRBV23-1 has a function that is uncertain. J was trimmed by 3 bases and V by 3 bases; bases with no gene match: 9. The CDR3 is made up of 16 amino acids. CDR3 in DNA: TGCGCCAGCAGTCAGAGGGCGCGGGAGGGCCGCTACGAGCAGTACTTC. This translates into CASSQRAREGRYEQYF.

The gene calls are TRBV6-5 and TRBJ1-2; D remains ambiguous. Germline V gene lookup returns CDR1 MNHEY and CDR2 SVGAGI. Trimming removed 6 bases from V and 1 base from J, with 15 bases in between. The CDR3 is 15 amino acids. For the CDR3, the DNA is TGTGCCAGCAGCCCCACCTCGGGTGTTAACTATGGCTACACCTTC. Protein sequence: CASSPTSGVNYGYTF.

The chain combines TRBV27 with TRBJ1-5; D is undetermined. V was pared by 6 bases and J by 7 bases, with 16 bases between. CDR1 and CDR2 from the germline V gene are MNHEY and SMNVEV (reference sequence). The CDR3 is 14 amino acids. The CDR3 is CASSSLSGWQPQHF. CDR3 DNA sequence: TGTGCCAGCAGCAGTTTATCAGGTTGGCAGCCCCAGCATTTT.

The chain carries TRBV7-2 and TRBJ1-6; 8 bases match TRBD1. After removal of 6 bases from V and 10 bases from J, the junction contained 11 bases not matched to a gene. The CDR3 has 15 amino acids. From germline, CDR1 is SGHTA and CDR2 FQGNSA. In DNA form, the CDR3 reads TGTGCCAGCAGTTACGGACAGGGAAAGGGCTCACCCCTCCACTTT. It is translated as CASSYGQGKGSPLHF.

The rearrangement links TRBV5-1 to TRBJ2-7, with 14 bases lining up with TRBD2. Germline CDR1 reads SGHRS; CDR2 reads YFSETQ. Germline trimming cut 4 bases from V and 3 bases from J; bases unmatched to any gene: 6. CDR3 length: 16 residues. The CDR3 protein is CASSPGLAGGVYEQYF. The CDR3 DNA is TGCGCCAGCAGCCCCGGACTAGCGGGGGGAGTCTACGAGCAGTACTTC.

The gene calls are TRBV28 and TRBJ1-2; D is unresolved. Germline V lookup: CDR1 MDHEN, CDR2 SYDVKM. V lost 4 bases and J lost 4, with 22 bases in between. The CDR3 is 17 amino acids. CDR3 nucleotide sequence: TGTGCCAGCAGTTCAACAACCACCCCCGCGAGCGGCTATGGCTACACCTTC. As protein: CASSSTTTPASGYGYTF.

This chain uses TRBV19 with TRBJ1-1; 8 nucleotides align to TRBD1. This CDR3 region has 14 residues. The V gene end was trimmed by 7 bases and the J gene end by 2 bases; junction bases not matched to a gene: 6. Per germline, CDR1 LNHDA and CDR2 SQIVND (reference sequence). CDR3 sequence (DNA): TGTGCCAGTATGGGTCAGGGGGCAAACACTGAAGCTTTCTTT. This encodes CASMGQGANTEAFF.

The J gene is TRBJ2-7, the V gene TRBV6-2 or TRBV6-3; unclear D gene. The CDR3 loop spans 15 amino acids. Trimming pared 1 base from V and 3 bases from J, leaving 13 bases between. Germline CDR1 reads MNHEY; CDR2 reads SVGEGT. CDR3 bases: TGTGCCAGCAGTTACTGGTCAGTATTAATCTACGAGCAGTACTTC. Its protein is CASSYWSVLIYEQYF.

V and J are TRBV5-1 and TRBJ1-2; tentatively, D is TRBD1 (6 bases). Germline lookup yields CDR1 SGHRS and CDR2 YFSETQ. Trimming removed 4 bases at V and 3 bases at J, with 10 bases between. The CDR3 extends over 13 amino acids. The CDR3 is CASSADSYYGYTF. The CDR3 bases are TGCGCCAGCAGCGCGGACAGTTACTATGGCTACACCTTC. Based on the CDR3 plus reference TRBV5-1 and TRBJ1-2, the full variable domain is KAGVTQTPRYLIKTRGQQVTLSCSPISGHRSVSWYQQTPGQGLQFLFEYFSETQRNKGNFPGRFSGRQFSNSRSEMNVSTLELGDSALYLCASSADSYYGYTFGSGTRLTVV.

The J gene is TRBJ2-3, the V gene TRBV6-2 or TRBV6-3; 11 bases fit TRBD2. Germline lookup yields CDR1 MNHEY and CDR2 SVGEGT. Trimming cost V 4 bases and J 5 bases; bases outside gene matches: 5. CDR3 size: 15 residues. CDR3 region: CASSLAGGPVDTQYF. The CDR3 coding sequence is TGTGCCAGCAGTTTAGCGGGGGGGCCGGTAGATACGCAGTATTTT.

The V call is TRBV19, the J call TRBJ2-3; TRBD2 is a possible D gene (5 bases). This CDR3 comprises 17 residues. CDR1 and CDR2 (germline): LNHDA, SQIVND (reference sequence). V lost 3 bases, J lost 4 bases, and 20 bases lay in between. DNA for the CDR3: TGTGCCAGTAGTATTTATCGGCGGGTGGAGGAGGCAGATACGCAGTATTTT. Translation gives CASSIYRRVEEADTQYF.

The CDR3 loop is CASSNRGSIITDTQYF. CDR3 in DNA: TGTGCCAGCAGCAACAGGGGCTCTATTATCACAGATACGCAGTATTTT. The chain links TRBV9 to TRBJ2-3; 7 nucleotides align to TRBD1. The CDR3 runs 16 residues. The V gene's germline CDR1 is SGDLS and CDR2 YYNGEE. V was pared by 4 bases and J by 2 bases, with 10 bases of the junction left unmatched. The variable domain in full, with the rest retrieved from reference TRBV9 and TRBJ2-3, is DSGVTQTPKHLITATGQRVTLRCSPRSGDLSVYWYQQSLDQGLQFLIQYYNGEERAKGNILERFSAQQFPDLHSELNLSSLELGDSALYFCASSNRGSIITDTQYFGPGTRLTVL.